The 3 T cell receptor beta chains reported below all come from one sample, sequenced in a study of T-cell memory formation after mild COVID-19. TCRdb re-called the 5' RACE reads through MiXCR, storing one row per CDR3 protein. The top ten clones hold about 2.3% of a sample with 130,000 to 150,000 distinct CDR3 sequences, roughly 19% of them seen once. The sample was PBMCs or a T cell subset sorted from them (not recorded which). The source is an adult woman who had mild COVID-19 (a few samples of this study predate the infection). Cell type and time point are not known.

This clonotype was seen a few times. The chain has TRBV2 and TRBJ2-1; possible D gene TRBD1, 5 bases. The V end lost 2 bases, the J end lost 10 bases, and 21 bases lay between the germline ends. The CDR3 sequence is 16 residues long. Germline V gives CDR1 SNHLY, CDR2 FYNNEI. The CDR3 DNA follows: TGTGCCAGCAGTGAAATCAGTTGGGGCCGAGACCCCGAGCAGTTCTTC. Its translation is CASSEISWGRDPEQFF. Full variable domain (rest looked up from reference TRBV2 and TRBJ2-1): EPEVTQTPSHQVTQMGQEVILRCVPISNHLYFYWYRQILGQKVEFLVSFYNNEISEKSEIFDDQFSVERPDGSNFTLKIRSTKLEDSAMYFCASSEISWGRDPEQFFGPGTRLTVL.

J is TRBJ2-3 and V is TRBV7-3; no definite D call. The CDR3 runs to 13 residues. Germline CDR1 reads SGHTA; CDR2 reads FQGTGA. V was pared by 4 bases and J by 3 bases, with 8 bases between. The CDR3 is CASSSSRTDTQYF. The CDR3 DNA sequence: TGTGCCAGCAGCTCCTCTAGAACAGATACGCAGTATTTT.

The gene calls are TRBV5-6 and TRBJ2-6, with 11 bases fitting TRBD2. The trim removed 5 bases at V and 0 bases at J, leaving 4 bases unmatched. The CDR3 spans 17 residues. Germline V CDR1 and CDR2: SGHDT, YYEEEE. The chain's CDR3 is CASRGLADISGANVLTF. CDR3 in DNA: TGTGCCAGCAGGGGACTAGCGGACATCTCTGGGGCCAACGTCCTGACTTTC.